This TCR beta chain was sequenced for a study of blood T cell repertoires in COVID-19. Turning to the study itself: Some COVID-19 samples were acute and others convalescent; all came from the United States, Italy and Spain.

Data came from immunoSEQ multiplex PCR; TCRdb stores just in-frame clones and leaves some out. The table records 100,000 to 150,000 clones, more than 80% of them present only once. Germline values: CDR1 LNHDA, CDR2 SQIVND (reference sequence). The CDR3 has 15 residues. V dropped 6 bases and J dropped 6 bases, with 15 bases sitting between them. The chain couples TRBV19 to TRBJ1-6, with D perhaps matching TRBD1 (6 bases). The sample was peripheral blood. The clonotype was recovered from a woman aged 80 or over with COVID-19, enrolled during active disease. DNA for the CDR3: TGTGCCAGTAGAACGGACAGTACGTTTAATTCACCCCTCCACTTT. Translated, it gives CASRTDSTFNSPLHF.